This TCR beta chain is drawn from a study of cytomegalovirus exposure and HLA in healthy donors. Study outcomes and limitations: Analysis was performed later, and it showed HLA-associated TCR beta chains to be more clonally expanded than equally common others. Sequencing had likely introduced a cluster of highly shared sequence variants as an artifact.

PCR involved 60 Vbeta and 13 Jbeta primers. Authors' processing steps: Around 11 million shared chains were among the roughly 80 million unique TCR beta chains that a later analysis counted. TCRdb's table, derived via immunoSEQ multiplex PCR, lists solely in-frame clones and lacks some. For V, J and clone size, that table is used; D and trimming come from the DNA. The data hold over 150,000 clones, with about four fifths observed a single time. As to this clone: As yet, its antigen is unknown.

The sequence came from a woman younger than 45 in good health and CMV-seropositive. The sequencing input was PBMCs.

For the CDR3, the DNA is TGTGCCAGCAGTGGCCGGGACAGCTACACAGATACGCAGTATTTT. It codes for CASSGRDSYTDTQYF. The J gene is TRBJ2-3, the V gene TRBV6-5; 7 bases align to TRBD1. CDR1 and CDR2 (germline): MNHEY, SVGAGI. The ends lost 5 bases at V and 2 bases at J; junction bases unmatched: 7. CDR3 length equals 15 residues.